This TCR beta chain originates from a study of beta chain features in type 1 diabetes. The wider study: Comparable age, gender and cell yields were observed in patients relative to healthy donors. Overall study findings and caveats: Researchers caution that PCR might favor shorter templates, equally among patients and controls. When Type 1 diabetes patients were examined, their TCRB CDR3s proved moderately but significantly shorter in all four CD4+ subsets.

As for this clone: What it recognizes is unknown.

Expressed TCRB transcripts were sequenced, since all the RNA that had been isolated was reverse transcribed. Repertoires were generated with immunoSEQ multiplex PCR, while TCRdb's copy carries only in-frame clones and drops some. Altogether 120,000 to 150,000 clones are present, about 13% being singletons, with the ten largest covering around 1.2%. Every donor provided one heparinised blood draw, which averaged about 120 mL. The CDR3 contains 13 residues. Trimming took off 0 bases at V and 2 bases at J, with 3 bases between the two ends. The germline gives CDR1 MRHNA, CDR2 SNTAGT. This TCR came from a man aged 18-30 years with type 1 diabetes. Sample: central memory CD4+ T cells from blood. The chain carries TRBV6-4 and TRBJ2-3; D gene unclear. CDR3 protein: CASSDSTTDTQYF. The DNA for the CDR3 is TGTGCCAGCAGTGACTCGACCACAGATACGCAGTATTTT.